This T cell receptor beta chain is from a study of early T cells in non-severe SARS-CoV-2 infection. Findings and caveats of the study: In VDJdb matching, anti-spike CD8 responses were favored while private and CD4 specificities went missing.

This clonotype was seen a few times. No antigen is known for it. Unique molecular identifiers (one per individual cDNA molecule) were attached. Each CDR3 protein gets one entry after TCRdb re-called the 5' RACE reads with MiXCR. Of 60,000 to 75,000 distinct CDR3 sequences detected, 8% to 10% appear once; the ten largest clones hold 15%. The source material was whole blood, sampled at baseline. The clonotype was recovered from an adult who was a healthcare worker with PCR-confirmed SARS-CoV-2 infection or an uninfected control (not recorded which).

CDR3 region: CASSLITPAGYGYTF. In nucleotides, the CDR3 is TGTGCCAGCAGCTTAATCACTCCAGCAGGCTATGGCTACACCTTC. This chain joins TRBV11-3 and TRBJ1-2; D gene uncertain. The CDR3 runs 15 residues. The germline V gene has CDR1 SGHNT and CDR2 YENEEA. V was clipped by 2 bases and J by 4 bases, with 14 bases between them.